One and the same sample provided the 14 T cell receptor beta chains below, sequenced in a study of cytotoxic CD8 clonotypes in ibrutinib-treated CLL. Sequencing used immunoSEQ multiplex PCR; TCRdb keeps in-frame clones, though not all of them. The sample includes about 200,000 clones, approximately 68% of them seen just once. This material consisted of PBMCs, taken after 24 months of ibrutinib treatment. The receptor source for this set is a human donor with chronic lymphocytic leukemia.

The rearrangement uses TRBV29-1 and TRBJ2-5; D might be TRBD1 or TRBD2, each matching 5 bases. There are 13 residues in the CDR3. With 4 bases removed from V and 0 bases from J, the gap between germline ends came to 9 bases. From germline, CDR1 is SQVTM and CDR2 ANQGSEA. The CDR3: CSVGGDNQETQYF. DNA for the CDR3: TGCAGCGTTGGAGGGGATAACCAAGAGACCCAGTACTTC.

This chain's CDR3 is CASSATGVNQPQHF. The CDR3 nucleotides read TGTGCCAGCAGCGCAACAGGGGTGAATCAGCCCCAGCATTTT. V and J are TRBV9 and TRBJ1-5; 7 nucleotides match TRBD1. The junction had 4 bases not matched to a gene; V was cut back by 3 bases and J by 4 bases. CDR1 SGDLS and CDR2 YYNGEE come from the germline V gene. CDR3 length: 14 amino acids.

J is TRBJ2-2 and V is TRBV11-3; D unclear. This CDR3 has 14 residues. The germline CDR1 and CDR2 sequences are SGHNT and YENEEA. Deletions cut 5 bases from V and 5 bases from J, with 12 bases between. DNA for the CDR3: TGTGCCAGCAGCCGACATCCTCTAACCGGGGAGCTGTTTTTT. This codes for CASSRHPLTGELFF. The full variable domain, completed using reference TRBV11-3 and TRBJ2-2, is EAGVVQSPRYKIIEKKQPVAFWCNPISGHNTLYWYLQNLGQGPELLIRYENEEAVDDSQLPKDRFSAERLKGVDSTLKIQPAELGDSAVYLCASSRHPLTGELFFGEGSRLTVL.

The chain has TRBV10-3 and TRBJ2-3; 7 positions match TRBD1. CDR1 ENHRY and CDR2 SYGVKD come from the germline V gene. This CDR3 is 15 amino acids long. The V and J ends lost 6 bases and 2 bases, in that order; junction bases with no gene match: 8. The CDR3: CAIRGGQLYTDTQYF. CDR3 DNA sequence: TGTGCCATCAGAGGGGGACAGCTGTACACAGATACGCAGTATTTT.

CDR3 sequence (DNA): TGTGCCAGCAGCTTAGCCGCGACTAGTCCGAGTACGCAGTATTTT. This sequence encodes CASSLAATSPSTQYF. The rearrangement links TRBV7-3 to TRBJ2-3; D perhaps matches TRBD2 (6 bases). The CDR3 is 15 residues long. Germline lookup yields CDR1 SGHTA and CDR2 FQGTGA. V was cut by 2 bases and J by 8 bases, with 17 bases left in between.

The CDR3 DNA is TGTGCCACCCGCCCCGGGACTAGCGGTGACACAGATACGCAGTATTTT. Residues: CATRPGTSGDTDTQYF. This chain connects TRBV10-3 to TRBJ2-3, with 11 bases identical to TRBD2. The CDR3 has 16 amino acids. Germline loops: CDR1 ENHRY, CDR2 SYGVKD. Trimming at V came to 10 bases and at J to 2 bases, leaving 11 bases not matched to a gene.

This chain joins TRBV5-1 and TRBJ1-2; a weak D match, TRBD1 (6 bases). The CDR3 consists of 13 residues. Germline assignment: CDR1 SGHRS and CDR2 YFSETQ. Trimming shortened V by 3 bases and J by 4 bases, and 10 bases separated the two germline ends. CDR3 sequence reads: CASSYDRPYGYTF. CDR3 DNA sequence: TGCGCCAGCAGCTATGACAGGCCCTATGGCTACACCTTC. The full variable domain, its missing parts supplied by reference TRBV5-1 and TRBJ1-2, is KAGVTQTPRYLIKTRGQQVTLSCSPISGHRSVSWYQQTPGQGLQFLFEYFSETQRNKGNFPGRFSGRQFSNSRSEMNVSTLELGDSALYLCASSYDRPYGYTFGSGTRLTVV.

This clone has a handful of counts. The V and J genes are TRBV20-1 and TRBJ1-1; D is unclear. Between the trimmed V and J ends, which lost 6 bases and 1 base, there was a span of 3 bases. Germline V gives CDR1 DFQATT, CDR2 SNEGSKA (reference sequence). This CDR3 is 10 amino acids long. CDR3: CSAGNTEAFF. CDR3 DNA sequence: TGCAGTGCGGGGAACACTGAAGCTTTCTTT.

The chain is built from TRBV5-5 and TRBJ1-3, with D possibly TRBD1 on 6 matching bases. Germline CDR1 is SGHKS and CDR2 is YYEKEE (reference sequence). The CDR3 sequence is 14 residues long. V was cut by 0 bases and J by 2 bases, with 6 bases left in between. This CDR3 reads CASSLAGAGNTIYF. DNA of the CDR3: TGTGCCAGCAGCTTGGCAGGGGCTGGAAACACCATATATTTT.

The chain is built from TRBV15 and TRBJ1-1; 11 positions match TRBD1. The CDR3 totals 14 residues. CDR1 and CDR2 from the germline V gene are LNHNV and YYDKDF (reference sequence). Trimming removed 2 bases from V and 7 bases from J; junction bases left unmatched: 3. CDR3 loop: CATSRWDRGFEAFF. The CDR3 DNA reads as TGTGCCACCAGCAGATGGGACAGGGGGTTTGAAGCTTTCTTT.

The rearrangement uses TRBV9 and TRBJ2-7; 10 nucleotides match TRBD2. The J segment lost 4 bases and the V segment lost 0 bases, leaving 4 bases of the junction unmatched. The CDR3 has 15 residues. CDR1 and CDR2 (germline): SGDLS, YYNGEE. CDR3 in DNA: TGTGCCAGCAGCGTAGCCCTAGCGGGAGTTTACGAGCAGTACTTC. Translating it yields CASSVALAGVYEQYF.

CDR3 region: CASSVYGGELFF. As DNA, the CDR3 is TGTGCCAGCAGTGTATACGGTGGGGAGCTGTTTTTT. The chain uses TRBV25-1 and TRBJ2-2; D is uncertain. CDR1 and CDR2 (germline): MGHDK, SYGVNS. The CDR3 is 12 residues long. The V end lost 4 bases, the J end lost 8 bases, and 8 bases lay between the germline ends.

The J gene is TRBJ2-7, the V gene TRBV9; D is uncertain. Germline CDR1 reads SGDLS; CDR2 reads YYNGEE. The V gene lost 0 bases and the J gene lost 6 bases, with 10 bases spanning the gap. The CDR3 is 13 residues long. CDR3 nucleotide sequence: TGTGCCAGCAGCGTAGGGCCCCCCGGCGAGCAGTACTTC. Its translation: CASSVGPPGEQYF. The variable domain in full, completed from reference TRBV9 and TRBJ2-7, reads DSGVTQTPKHLITATGQRVTLRCSPRSGDLSVYWYQQSLDQGLQFLIQYYNGEERAKGNILERFSAQQFPDLHSELNLSSLELGDSALYFCASSVGPPGEQYFGPGTRLTVT.

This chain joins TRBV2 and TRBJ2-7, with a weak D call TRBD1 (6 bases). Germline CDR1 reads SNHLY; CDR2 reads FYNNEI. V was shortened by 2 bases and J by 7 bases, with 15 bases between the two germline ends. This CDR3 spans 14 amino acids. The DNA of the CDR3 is TGTGCCAGCAGTGAATCTGGCAGGGGCCGGGAGCAGTACTTC. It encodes CASSESGRGREQYF. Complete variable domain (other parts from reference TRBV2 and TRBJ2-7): EPEVTQTPSHQVTQMGQEVILRCVPISNHLYFYWYRQILGQKVEFLVSFYNNEISEKSEIFDDQFSVERPDGSNFTLKIRSTKLEDSAMYFCASSESGRGREQYFGPGTRLTVT.